The T cell receptor (beta chain) described here comes from a study of blood T cell repertoires in COVID-19. Looking at the study overall: Sites across the United States, Italy and Spain contributed samples from acute and convalescent COVID-19.

How the authors handled the data: Nucleated cell number was recorded as an estimate derived from reference gene primer amplification. Produced via immunoSEQ multiplex PCR; TCRdb's table is partial and in-frame only. V and J calls and clone size are those listed in that table; D and trimming were worked out from the DNA. The data show about 310,000 clones, with 90% seen just once and 3.5% to 4.5% held by the top ten. Germline V gene sequence: CDR1 SQVTM, CDR2 ANQGSEA. With 6 bases removed from V and 11 bases from J, the gap between germline ends came to 19 bases. The CDR3 has 12 amino acids. The study drew participants aged roughly 18 to 95 years from 24 US areas. Self-reported history from a screening survey and questionnaire set each donor's cohort.

The sample taken for sequencing was PBMCs or T cells enriched from blood (not recorded which). This sequence joins TRBV29-1 and TRBJ1-1; D possibly corresponds to TRBD1 (5 bases). This receptor was identified in a woman between 18 and 29 years old with acute COVID-19. The CDR3 DNA reads as TGCAGCGTCACGCCCCCCGGGGGGGAGGCTTTCTTT. The encoded protein is CSVTPPGGEAFF. The full variable domain, completed using reference TRBV29-1 and TRBJ1-1, is SAVISQKPSRDICQRGTSLTIQCQVDSQVTMMFWYRQQPGQSLTLIATANQGSEATYESGFVIDKFPISRPNLTFSTLTVSNMSPEDSSIYLCSVTPPGGEAFFGQGTRLTVV.